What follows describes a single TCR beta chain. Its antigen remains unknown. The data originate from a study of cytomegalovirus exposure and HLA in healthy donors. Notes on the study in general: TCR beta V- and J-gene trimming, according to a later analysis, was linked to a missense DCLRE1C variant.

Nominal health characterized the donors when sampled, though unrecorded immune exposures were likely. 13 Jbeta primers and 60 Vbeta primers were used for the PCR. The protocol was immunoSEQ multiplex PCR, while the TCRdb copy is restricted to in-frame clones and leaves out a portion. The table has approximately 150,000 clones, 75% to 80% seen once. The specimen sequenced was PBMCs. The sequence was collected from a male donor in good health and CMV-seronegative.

CDR3 DNA: TGTGCCAGCAGGGGGGCAGGGACCTCCTACGAGCAGTACTTC. Its protein product is CASRGAGTSYEQYF. The V call is TRBV6-5, the J call TRBJ2-7; D is possibly TRBD1 (6 bases). From germline, CDR1 is MNHEY and CDR2 SVGAGI. The CDR3 spans 14 residues. The V end was cut by 6 bases, the J end by 0 bases, with 12 bases between.